This T cell receptor (beta chain) was recorded in a study of T-cell reconstitution after alpha-beta-depleted transplantation in children (dated by TCRdb to 2016 to 2017). In the study overall: Using TCR repertoire profiling, the study quantitatively followed how T-cell immune reconstitution unfolded in children after TCRalphabeta/CD19-depleted allogeneic hematopoietic cell transplantation.

The library was generated by PCR. Sequencing used an Illumina HiSeq 2500. To normalize quantification of the TCRbeta repertoire, the TCR libraries were built with molecular barcoding that relied on unique molecular identifiers. TCRdb took the public reads, trimmed them with fastp at Q25, ran MiXCR for clone calling and kept in-frame beta chains. Entries that share a CDR3 protein sequence are merged under the most common genes and DNA. The sample table contains hundreds of thousands of distinct CDR3 sequences; only one count was recorded for 16% of them. Approximately 1% of the sample rests with the top ten. The CDR3 starts with the cysteine, ends with the phenylalanine, and has 16 residues. The DNA shown is the 48-base CDR3, in frame from base 1. The germline V gene specifies ENHRY as CDR1 and SYGVKD as CDR2. The V and J ends are trimmed by 1 base and 0 bases, leaving 11 bases between them. Concerning this clonotype: Which antigen it targets is not known. One base away there is no much larger clone; base qualities are not given.

This material consisted of PBMCs from the stem cell graft donor, taken from the stem cell graft. The chain couples TRBV10-3 to TRBJ2-3; a tentative D match to TRBD1 spans 5 bases. The source of this sequence is a human donor who donated a stem cell graft to a child with acute myeloid leukemia. CDR3 reads: CAISELAGLSTDTQYF. The sequenced DNA is TGTGCCATCAGTGAGTTGGCAGGGTTGAGCACAGATACGCAGTATTTT.